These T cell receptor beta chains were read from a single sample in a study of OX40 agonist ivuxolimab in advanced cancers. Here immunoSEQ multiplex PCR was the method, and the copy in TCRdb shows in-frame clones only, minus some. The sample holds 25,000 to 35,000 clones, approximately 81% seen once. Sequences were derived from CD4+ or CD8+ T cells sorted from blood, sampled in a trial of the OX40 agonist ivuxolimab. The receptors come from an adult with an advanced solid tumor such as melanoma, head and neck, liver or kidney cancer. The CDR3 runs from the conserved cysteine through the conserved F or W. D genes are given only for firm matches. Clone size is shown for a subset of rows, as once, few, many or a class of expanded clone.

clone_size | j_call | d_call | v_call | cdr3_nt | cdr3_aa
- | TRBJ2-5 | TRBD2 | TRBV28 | TGTGCCAGCACCCCCTCTTCAGCGGGGGAGACCCAGTACTTC | CASTPSSAGETQYF
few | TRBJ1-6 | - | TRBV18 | TGTGCCAGCTCCCTGCAAGGGGCCTATAATTCACCCCTCCACTTT | CASSLQGAYNSPLHF
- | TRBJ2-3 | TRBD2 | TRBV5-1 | TGCGCCAGCAGCTTGGTTCTAGCGGGGAGCACAGATACGCAGTATTTT | CASSLVLAGSTDTQYF
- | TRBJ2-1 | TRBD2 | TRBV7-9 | TGTGCCAGCAGCTTAGGGGGGCTAGCGGGGGCCCGTAAGCAGTTCTTC | CASSLGGLAGARKQFF
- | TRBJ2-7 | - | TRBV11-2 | TGTGCCAGCAGCTTAGTACAGGTTACCTACGAGCAGTACTTC | CASSLVQVTYEQYF
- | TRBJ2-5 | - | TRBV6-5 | TGTGCCAGCAGTTACGAGGCAGGAGTAGAGACCCAGTACTTC | CASSYEAGVETQYF
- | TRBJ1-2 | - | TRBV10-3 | TGTGCCATCAGTGAGCTTGGGGCCTATGGCTACACCTTC | CAISELGAYGYTF
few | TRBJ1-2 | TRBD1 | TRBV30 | TGTGCCTGGCTCAAAAAAGGGGGACAGGGAGCTGGCTACACCTTC | CAWLKKGGQGAGYTF
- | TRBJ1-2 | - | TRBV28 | TGTGCCAGCATGGGGGCAGGGTGGTATGGCTACACCTTC | CASMGAGWYGYTF
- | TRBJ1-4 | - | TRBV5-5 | TGTGCCAGCAGCTTCGATTTTATAGTACAGAACAAACTGTTTTTT | CASSFDFIVQNKLFF
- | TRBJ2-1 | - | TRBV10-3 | TGTGCCATCCAAGAGGGGAGCTCCTACAATGAGCAGTTCTTC | CAIQEGSSYNEQFF
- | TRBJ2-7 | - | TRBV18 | TGTGCCAGCTCACCACCGGTGGGGCGCAAGGAGGGCACCTACGAGCAGTACTTC | CASSPPVGRKEGTYEQYF
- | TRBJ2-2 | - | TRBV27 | TGTGCCAGCAGTTTAACGGGGGGCGGCGGGGAGCTGTTTTTT | CASSLTGGGGELFF
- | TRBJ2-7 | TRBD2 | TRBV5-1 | TGCGCCAGCAGCCTAGGGACTAGTCACGAGCAGTACTTC | CASSLGTSHEQYF
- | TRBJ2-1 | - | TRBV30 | TGTGCCTGGAGATGGTTAGGAAGGGATGAGCAGTTCTTC | CAWRWLGRDEQFF
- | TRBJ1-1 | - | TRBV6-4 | TGTGCCAGTCGACAGTACTGGAACACTGAAGCTTTCTTT | CASRQYWNTEAFF
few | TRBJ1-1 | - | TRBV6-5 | TGTGCCAGCAGTTACTCTGGGGCAGGGGCGAACACTGAAGCTTTCTTT | CASSYSGAGANTEAFF
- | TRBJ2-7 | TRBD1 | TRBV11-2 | TGTGCCAGCAGCTGGGGGACAGCCCTCGAGCAGTACTTC | CASSWGTALEQYF
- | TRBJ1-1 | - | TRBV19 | TGTGCCAGTAGATTGACAGCGAACACTGAAGCTTTCTTT | CASRLTANTEAFF
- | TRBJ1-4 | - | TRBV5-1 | TGCGCCAGCACCCTACTCGGGGGCTTTAATGAAAAACTGTTTTTT | CASTLLGGFNEKLFF
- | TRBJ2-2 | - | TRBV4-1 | TGCGCCAGCAGCCATGAGCAGGGGTTAGGGGAGCTGTTTTTT | CASSHEQGLGELFF
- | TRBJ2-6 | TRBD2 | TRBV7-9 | TGTGCCAGCAGCCTGACTAGCGGGGGAGCTGGGGCCAACGTCCTGACTTTC | CASSLTSGGAGANVLTF
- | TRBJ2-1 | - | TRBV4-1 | TGCGCCAGCAGCCTTCAGGGCCGGTACAATGAGCAGTTCTTC | CASSLQGRYNEQFF
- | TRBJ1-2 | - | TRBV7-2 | TGTGCCAGCAGCCCGCGACCGAGCTATGGCTACACCTTC | CASSPRPSYGYTF
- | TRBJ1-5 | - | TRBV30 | TGTGCCTGGAGTGGGGGAGGGGGGGTCAATCAGCCCCAGCATTTT | CAWSGGGGVNQPQHF
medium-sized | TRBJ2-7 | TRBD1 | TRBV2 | TGTGCCAGCAGGGCAAGACAGGGGGAGGACTACGAGCAGTACTTC | CASRARQGEDYEQYF
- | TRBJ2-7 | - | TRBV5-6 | TGTGCCAGCAGACCCACTGGGCCGGACTCCTACGAGCAGTACTTC | CASRPTGPDSYEQYF
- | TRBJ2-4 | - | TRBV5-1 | TGCGCCAGCAGCTTTCGGCAGGGCCAAAACATTCAGTACTTC | CASSFRQGQNIQYF
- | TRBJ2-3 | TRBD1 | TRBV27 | TGTGCCAGCAGTTTAGATTTGGGACAGCCTTCCACAGATACGCAGTATTTT | CASSLDLGQPSTDTQYF
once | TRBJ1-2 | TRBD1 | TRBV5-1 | TGCGCCAGCAGCCTCCGGGACAGGGACTATGGCTACACCTTC | CASSLRDRDYGYTF
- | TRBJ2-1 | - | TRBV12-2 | TGTGCAAGTCGCTTCCGGGACGTTGCCTACAATGAGCAGTTCTTC | CASRFRDVAYNEQFF
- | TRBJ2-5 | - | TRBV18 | TGTGCCAGCTCACCTAATTGGACAGAAGAGACCCAGTACTTC | CASSPNWTEETQYF
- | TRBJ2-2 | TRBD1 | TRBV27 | TGTGCCAGCAGTTTTGGTTCAAGGGGGCGCGGCGGGGAGCTGTTTTTT | CASSFGSRGRGGELFF
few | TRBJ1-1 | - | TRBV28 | TGTGCCAGCAGTCCCCAGGTTGCCGGCACTGAAGCTTTCTTT | CASSPQVAGTEAFF
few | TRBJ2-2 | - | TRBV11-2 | TGTGCCAGCAGCTTTGGGGGATCTAACACCGGGGAGCTGTTTTTT | CASSFGGSNTGELFF
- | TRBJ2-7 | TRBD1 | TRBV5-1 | TGCGCCAGCAGCTTAGGACAGGCGCTCGAGCAGTACTTC | CASSLGQALEQYF
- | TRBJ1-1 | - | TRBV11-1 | TGTGCCAGCAGCCCGGAAGAGAACACTGAAGCTTTCTTT | CASSPEENTEAFF
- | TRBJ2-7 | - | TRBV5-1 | TGCGCCAGCAGCAAGGACGTCTACGAGCAGTACTTC | CASSKDVYEQYF
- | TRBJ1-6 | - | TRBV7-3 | TGTGCCAGCAGCCCCCCAGCTAATTCACCCCTCCACTTT | CASSPPANSPLHF
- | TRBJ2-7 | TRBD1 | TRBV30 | TGTGCCTGGAGCCTCAGGGGGCTAAGGTACGAGCAGTACTTC | CAWSLRGLRYEQYF
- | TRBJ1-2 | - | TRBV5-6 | TGTGCCAGCAGCCCCACGGGGGCGTTTCGAGGCTACACCTTC | CASSPTGAFRGYTF
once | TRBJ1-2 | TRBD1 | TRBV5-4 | TGTGCCAGCAGCTTACAGGGGACCTATGGCTACACCTTC | CASSLQGTYGYTF
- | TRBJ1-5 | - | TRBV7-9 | TGTGCCAGCAGCTCCGGGCCTGTTAGCAATCAGCCCCAGCATTTT | CASSSGPVSNQPQHF
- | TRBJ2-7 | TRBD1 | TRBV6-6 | TGTGCCAGCCAGGGACAGGTATCCGAGCAGTACTTC | CASQGQVSEQYF
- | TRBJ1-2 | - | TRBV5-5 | TGTGCCAGCAGCTTGGCCTACGGGGACTATGGCTACACCTTC | CASSLAYGDYGYTF
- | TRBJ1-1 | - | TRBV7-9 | TGTGCCAGCAGCACGAACAGGGATGCCACTGAAGCTTTCTTT | CASSTNRDATEAFF
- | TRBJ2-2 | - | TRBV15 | TGTGCCACCAGCTTGAGCGGGAACACCGGGGAGCTGTTTTTT | CATSLSGNTGELFF
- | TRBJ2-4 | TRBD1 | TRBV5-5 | TGTGCCAGCAGCTTGAGTGAGACAGGGTATTTCAAAAACATTCAGTACTTC | CASSLSETGYFKNIQYF
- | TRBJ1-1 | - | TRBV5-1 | TGCGCCAGCAGCTCGGCCTGGGGGACAACGAACACTGAAGCTTTCTTT | CASSSAWGTTNTEAFF
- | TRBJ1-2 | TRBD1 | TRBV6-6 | TGTGCCAGCAGGGCAACCGTGACAGGGGGCTATGGCTACACCTTC | CASRATVTGGYGYTF
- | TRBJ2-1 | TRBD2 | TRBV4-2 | TGTGCCAGCAGCCAAGACCCCATACGGCTAGCGGGGGGGTATGAGCAGTTCTTC | CASSQDPIRLAGGYEQFF